The 20 T cell receptor beta chains below all came from one sample that was sequenced in a study of cytomegalovirus exposure and HLA in healthy donors. Use of 60 Vbeta and 13 Jbeta primers characterized the PCR. Profiled with immunoSEQ multiplex PCR; TCRdb holds only in-frame clones, not every one. The data contain roughly 250,000 clones, under 80% of them singletons. The sample consisted of PBMCs. These receptors were collected from a female donor in good health and CMV-seronegative.

The chain carries TRBV6-1 and TRBJ1-4; the D gene is possibly TRBD1 (6 bases). V shed 6 bases and J shed 8 bases, with 16 bases lying between them. In germline, CDR1 is MNHNS, CDR2 SASEGT. This CDR3 spans 14 amino acids. The CDR3 nucleotides are TGTGCCAGCAGAACAGGGCGGGCAGGGGAAAAACTGTTTTTT. This translates into CASRTGRAGEKLFF.

The J gene is TRBJ2-2, the V gene TRBV2, with 9 bases lining up with TRBD1. This CDR3 is 13 amino acids long. V lost 5 bases to trimming and J lost 13 bases; unmatched junction nucleotides: 8. The V gene's germline CDR1 is SNHLY and CDR2 FYNNEI. CDR3 coding DNA: TGTGCCAGCAGTCGTACAGGGGGCGGTGGGCTGTTTTTT. Protein sequence: CASSRTGGGGLFF.

The chain links TRBV28 to TRBJ1-2; D not certain. The CDR3 length is 14 residues. V lost 2 bases, J lost 9 bases, and 16 bases lay in between. Germline CDR1 is MDHEN and CDR2 is SYDVKM. The CDR3 protein is CASSLPHGEWRYTF. CDR3 nucleotides: TGTGCCAGCAGTTTACCGCACGGAGAGTGGCGCTACACCTTC.

This rearrangement joins TRBV19 to TRBJ2-1; 7 bases are a match to TRBD1. The CDR3 has 12 amino acids. Germline assignment: CDR1 LNHDA and CDR2 SQIVND (reference sequence). V was clipped by 6 bases and J by 9 bases; unmatched bases: 5. The CDR3 reads CASRRQGGEQFF. CDR3 nucleotide sequence: TGTGCCAGTAGACGACAGGGTGGTGAGCAGTTCTTC.

The chain joins TRBV6-4 to TRBJ2-5; 12 bases map to TRBD2. The J call may be faulty, since TRBJ2-7 better matches the DNA end. The V gene's germline CDR1 is MRHNA and CDR2 SNTAGT. The CDR3 has 17 residues. In DNA form, the CDR3 reads TGTGCCATCGCTCCCCTAGCGGGAGGGATTAGCTCCTACGAGCAGTACTTC. It specifies CAIAPLAGGISSYEQYF.

The rearrangement uses TRBV11-2 and TRBJ2-1; tentative D call: TRBD1 (6 bases). The V end was cut by 6 bases, the J end by 6 bases, with 12 bases between. Germline values: CDR1 SGHAT, CDR2 FQNNGV. The CDR3 has 13 amino acids. The CDR3 reads CASSYRVSNEQFF. The CDR3 nucleotides read TGTGCCAGCAGTTACAGGGTCAGCAATGAGCAGTTCTTC.

The J gene is TRBJ2-3, the V gene TRBV6-1; 11 nucleotides line up with TRBD1. In germline, CDR1 is MNHNS, CDR2 SASEGT. There are 14 residues in the CDR3. V lost 4 bases, J lost 4 bases, and 1 base stayed unmatched. The CDR3 here is CASSGTGGADTQYF. The DNA of the CDR3 is TGTGCCAGCAGTGGGACAGGGGGCGCAGATACGCAGTATTTT.

The chain joins TRBV4-2 to TRBJ2-1; D remains unclear. This CDR3 region has 13 residues. With 1 base removed from V and 10 bases from J, the gap between germline ends came to 11 bases. The germline CDR1 and CDR2 sequences are LGHNA and YNFKEQ. The CDR3 spells CASSQVRVWEQFF. The CDR3 nucleotides are TGTGCCAGCAGCCAAGTCCGCGTGTGGGAGCAGTTCTTC.

V gene TRBV5-6 combines with J gene TRBJ1-5; 9 bases are a match to TRBD1. Germline V CDR1 and CDR2: SGHDT, YYEEEE. The CDR3 runs 15 residues. With V trimmed by 4 bases and J by 5 bases, 7 bases remained unmatched. CDR3 in amino acids: CASSSRDRAYQPQHF. CDR3 nucleotide sequence: TGTGCCAGCAGCAGCCGGGACAGGGCGTATCAGCCCCAGCATTTT.

This clone occurred a few times. This sequence joins TRBV6-1 and TRBJ1-5; D is uncertain. The CDR3 loop spans 15 amino acids. V dropped 4 bases and J dropped 5 bases, with 15 bases sitting between them. CDR1 MNHNS and CDR2 SASEGT come from the germline V gene. In nucleotides, the CDR3 is TGTGCCAGCAGTGGAAGGAGGGTCCCATATCAGCCCCAGCATTTT. Encoded protein: CASSGRRVPYQPQHF.

This clone was found a few times. The CDR3 loop reads CASSYRTGGHGYTF. The CDR3 DNA is TGTGCCAGCAGCTACCGGACAGGGGGGCATGGCTACACCTTC. The rearrangement joins TRBV6-5 to TRBJ1-2; 10 nucleotides match TRBD1. Unmatched junction bases numbered 7, after V lost 6 bases and J lost 6 bases. In germline, CDR1 is MNHEY, CDR2 SVGAGI. The CDR3 runs 14 residues.

The rearrangement uses TRBV5-1 and TRBJ2-1; 10 bases are a match to TRBD1. There are 16 residues in the CDR3. Germline CDR1 and CDR2: SGHRS and YFSETQ. V trimming: 4 bases; J trimming: 9 bases; junction bases outside the gene matches: 13. The CDR3 sequence: CASSLDPGQGSSEQFF. The CDR3 DNA reads as TGCGCCAGCAGCCTGGATCCGGGACAGGGGTCTTCTGAGCAGTTCTTC.

V gene TRBV19 combines with J gene TRBJ2-1; TRBD2 matches at 8 bases. CDR1 and CDR2 from the germline V gene are LNHDA and SQIVND (reference sequence). V shed 9 bases and J 3 bases; nucleotides not matched to a gene: 7. This CDR3 has 14 amino acids. The CDR3 DNA follows: TGTGCCAGCACTACCGGGACTAGCTACAATGAGCAGTTCTTC. Protein sequence: CASTTGTSYNEQFF.

J is TRBJ2-7 and V is TRBV4-1, with TRBD2 matching 7 bases. The CDR3 is 17 residues long. Germline loops: CDR1 MGHRA, CDR2 YSYEKL. The V segment lost 0 bases and the J segment 0 bases; nucleotides outside the gene matches: 8. The CDR3, as DNA: TGCGCCAGCAGCCAAGACCAGGCTAGCGGAAGCTCCTACGAGCAGTACTTC. As protein: CASSQDQASGSSYEQYF.

The rearrangement joins TRBV7-9 to TRBJ2-5, with TRBD2 matching 8 bases. The J call may be mistaken, given a closer DNA end match to TRBJ2-7. The CDR3 runs 15 residues. Germline V gene sequence: CDR1 SEHNR, CDR2 FQNEAQ (reference sequence). The CDR3 here is CASSGWERESSEQYF. The CDR3 DNA sequence: TGTGCCAGCAGCGGATGGGAGCGGGAGTCGTCCGAGCAGTACTTC.

This chain connects TRBV27 to TRBJ2-7; D remains ambiguous. The CDR3 has 11 amino acids. Germline CDR1 is MNHEY and CDR2 is SMNVEV (reference sequence). Between the trimmed V and J ends, which lost 7 bases and 5 bases, there was a span of 9 bases. CDR3: CASTFRDEQYF. The CDR3 nucleotides read TGTGCCAGCACTTTTCGAGACGAGCAGTACTTC.

This clone was observed a few times. The rearrangement uses TRBV28 and TRBJ1-2; 9 nucleotides line up with TRBD1. The CDR3 has 14 residues. V was pared by 3 bases and J by 2 bases, with 1 base of the junction left unmatched. The V gene's germline CDR1 is MDHEN and CDR2 SYDVKM. The CDR3 DNA follows: TGTGCCAGCAGTTTGACAGGGGGAAACTATGGCTACACCTTC. It is translated as CASSLTGGNYGYTF.

This chain joins TRBV2 and TRBJ2-2; TRBD2 matches at 9 bases. Trimming took 8 bases from V and 2 from J; bases not matched to a gene: 6. The length of the CDR3 is 15 residues. From germline, CDR1 is SNHLY and CDR2 FYNNEI. The CDR3: CASGRGLANTGELFF. CDR3 nucleotides: TGTGCCAGCGGGCGGGGACTAGCCAACACCGGGGAGCTGTTTTTT.

The J gene is TRBJ1-3, the V gene TRBV27; TRBD1 matches 7 bases. The CDR3 loop spans 14 amino acids. Trimming removed 5 bases from V and 2 bases from J; junction bases left unmatched: 3. Per germline, CDR1 MNHEY and CDR2 SMNVEV (reference sequence). Here the CDR3 reads CASSPGTAGNTIYF. The CDR3 DNA reads as TGTGCCAGCAGTCCGGGGACAGCTGGAAACACCATATATTTT.

This rearrangement joins TRBV7-8 to TRBJ1-5, with D possibly TRBD1 on 5 matching bases. The CDR3 has 15 residues. Trimming removed 5 bases at V and 0 bases at J, with 11 bases between. Germline V gives CDR1 SGHVS, CDR2 FQNEAQ. CDR3: CASSITGYSNQPQHF. The CDR3 DNA reads as TGTGCCAGCAGCATCACAGGTTATAGCAATCAGCCCCAGCATTTT.